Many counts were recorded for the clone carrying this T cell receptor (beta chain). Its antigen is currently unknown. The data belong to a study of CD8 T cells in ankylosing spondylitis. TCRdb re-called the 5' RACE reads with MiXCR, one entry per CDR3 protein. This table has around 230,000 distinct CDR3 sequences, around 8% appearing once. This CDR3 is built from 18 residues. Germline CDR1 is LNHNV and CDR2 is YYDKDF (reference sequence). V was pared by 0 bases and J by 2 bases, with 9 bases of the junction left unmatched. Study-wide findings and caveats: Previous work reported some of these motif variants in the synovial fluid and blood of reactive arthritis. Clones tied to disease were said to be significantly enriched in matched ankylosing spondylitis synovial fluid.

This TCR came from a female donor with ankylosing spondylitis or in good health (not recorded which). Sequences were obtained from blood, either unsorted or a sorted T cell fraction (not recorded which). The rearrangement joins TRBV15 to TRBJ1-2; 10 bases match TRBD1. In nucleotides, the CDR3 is TGTGCCACCAGCAGAGATTTCCCCGGACAGGGGGGAAACTATGGCTACACCTTC. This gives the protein CATSRDFPGQGGNYGYTF.